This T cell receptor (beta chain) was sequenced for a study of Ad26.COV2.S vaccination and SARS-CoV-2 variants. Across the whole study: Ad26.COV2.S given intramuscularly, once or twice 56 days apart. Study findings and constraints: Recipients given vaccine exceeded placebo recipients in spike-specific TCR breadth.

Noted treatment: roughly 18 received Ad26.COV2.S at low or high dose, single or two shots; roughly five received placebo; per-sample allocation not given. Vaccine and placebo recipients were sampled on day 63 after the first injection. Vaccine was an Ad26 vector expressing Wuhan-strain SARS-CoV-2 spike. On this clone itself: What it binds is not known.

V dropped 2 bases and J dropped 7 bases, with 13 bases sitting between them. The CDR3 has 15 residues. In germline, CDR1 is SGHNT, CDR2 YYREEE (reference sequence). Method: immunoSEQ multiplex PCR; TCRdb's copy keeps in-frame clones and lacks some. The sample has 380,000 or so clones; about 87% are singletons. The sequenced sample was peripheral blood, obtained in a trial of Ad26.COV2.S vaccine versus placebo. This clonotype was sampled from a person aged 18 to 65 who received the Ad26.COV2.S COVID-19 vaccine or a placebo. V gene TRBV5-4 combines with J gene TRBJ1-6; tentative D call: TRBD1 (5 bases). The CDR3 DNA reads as TGTGCCAGCAGCTTTGGGGACCCCTCCAATTCACCCCTCCACTTT. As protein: CASSFGDPSNSPLHF.